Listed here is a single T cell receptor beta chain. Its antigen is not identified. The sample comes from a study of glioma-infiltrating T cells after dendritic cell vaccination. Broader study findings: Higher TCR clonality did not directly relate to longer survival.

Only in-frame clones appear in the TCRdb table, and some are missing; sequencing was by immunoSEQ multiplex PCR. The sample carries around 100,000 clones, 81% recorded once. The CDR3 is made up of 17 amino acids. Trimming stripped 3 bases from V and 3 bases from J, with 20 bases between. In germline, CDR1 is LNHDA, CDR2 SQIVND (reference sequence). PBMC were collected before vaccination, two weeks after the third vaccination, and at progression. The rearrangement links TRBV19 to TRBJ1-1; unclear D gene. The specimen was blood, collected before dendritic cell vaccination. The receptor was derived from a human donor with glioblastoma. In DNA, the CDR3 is TGTGCCAGTAGTATTAAAATGGAGAGGGCTCTAGACACTGAAGCTTTCTTT. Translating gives CASSIKMERALDTEAFF.